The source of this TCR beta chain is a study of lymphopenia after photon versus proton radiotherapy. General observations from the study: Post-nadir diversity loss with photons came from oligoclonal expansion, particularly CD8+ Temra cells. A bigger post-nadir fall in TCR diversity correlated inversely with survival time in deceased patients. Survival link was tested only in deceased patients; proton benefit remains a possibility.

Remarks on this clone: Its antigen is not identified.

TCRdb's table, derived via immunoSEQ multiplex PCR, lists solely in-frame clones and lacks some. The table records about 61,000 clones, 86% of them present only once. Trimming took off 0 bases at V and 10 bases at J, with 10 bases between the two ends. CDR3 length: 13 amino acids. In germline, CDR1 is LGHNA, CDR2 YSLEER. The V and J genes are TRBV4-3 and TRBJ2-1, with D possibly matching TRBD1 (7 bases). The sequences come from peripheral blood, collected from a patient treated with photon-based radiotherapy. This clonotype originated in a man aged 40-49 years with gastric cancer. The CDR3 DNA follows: TGCGCCAGCAGCCAAGACAGGGGGGACGAGCAGTTCTTC. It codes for CASSQDRGDEQFF.